The entry below describes one TCR beta chain. Some clones are missing from TCRdb's copy, which holds only in-frame ones; the method was immunoSEQ multiplex PCR. The data show approximately 140,000 clones, about 85% seen once. The data stem from a study of blood T cell repertoires in COVID-19. Study-wide background: T cells, B-cell-depleted T cells, or PBMCs supplied cDNA or gDNA.

CDR1 and CDR2 (germline): WSHSY, SAAADI. The CDR3 has 13 residues. V dropped 0 bases and J dropped 3 bases, with 5 bases sitting between them. The chain has TRBV10-2 and TRBJ1-2; the D is unclear. The receptor's source is a woman aged 60-75 years with active or convalescent COVID-19. Sequencing used peripheral blood. The CDR3 loop reads CASSESADYGYTF. CDR3 coding DNA: TGCGCCAGCAGTGAGTCGGCAGACTATGGCTACACCTTC.